Below are 22 T cell receptor beta chains sequenced from a single sample in a study of T cell responses to AZD1222 COVID-19 vaccine. Assay: immunoSEQ multiplex PCR; the TCRdb copy retains only in-frame clones and omits some. The data contain 150,000 or so clones, about nine tenths of them seen just once; the ten biggest clones take up approximately 3.5%. The sequences come from peripheral blood, collected 28 days after the second AZD1222 dose. These receptors were obtained from an adult who received the AZD1222 COVID-19 vaccine.

This clone showed up just once. The rearrangement links TRBV7-2 to TRBJ2-1; D is unresolved. This CDR3 is 12 amino acids long. Per germline, CDR1 SGHTA and CDR2 FQGNSA. V dropped 5 bases and J dropped 3 bases, with 5 bases sitting between them. CDR3 sequence (DNA): TGTGCCAGCAGCGCTTACTACAATGAGCAGTTCTTC. Protein sequence: CASSAYYNEQFF.

The sample holds one count of this clone. This sequence joins TRBV4-3 and TRBJ2-7; D not certain. The CDR3 spans 14 residues. Germline V gene lookup returns CDR1 LGHNA and CDR2 YSLEER. V was clipped by 4 bases and J by 3 bases, with 13 bases between them. CDR3 nucleotide sequence: TGCGCCAGCAGCCCCACGGGTAGCTACTACGAGCAGTACTTC. Translated: CASSPTGSYYEQYF.

V is TRBV11-3 and J is TRBJ2-1, with D hard to call. Deletions cut 5 bases from V and 0 bases from J, with 11 bases between. Germline CDR1 is SGHNT and CDR2 is YENEEA. The CDR3 sequence is 15 residues long. This CDR3 reads CASSPDDSSYNEQFF. DNA for the CDR3: TGTGCCAGCAGCCCAGACGATAGCTCCTACAATGAGCAGTTCTTC.

This chain uses TRBV5-6 with TRBJ2-7; possible D gene TRBD2, 6 bases. V shed 4 bases and J shed 5 bases, with 22 bases lying between them. This CDR3 is 16 amino acids long. Germline V gives CDR1 SGHDT, CDR2 YYEEEE. CDR3 DNA sequence: TGTGCCAGCAGCCCCTTAGGTAGCGGCTCTGTGAACGAGCAGTACTTC. Encoded protein: CASSPLGSGSVNEQYF.

The chain has TRBV30 and TRBJ2-2, with 9 nucleotides matching TRBD1. Trimming removed 4 bases from V and 2 bases from J; junction bases left unmatched: 5. CDR3 length: 15 residues. Germline-derived CDR1 and CDR2 are GTSNPN and SVGIG (reference sequence). CDR3 residues: CAWNPGQGNTGELFF. CDR3 nucleotides: TGTGCCTGGAACCCGGGACAGGGAAACACCGGGGAGCTGTTTTTT. Full variable domain (missing parts from reference TRBV30 and TRBJ2-2): SQTIHQWPATLVQPVGSPLSLECTVEGTSNPNLYWYRQAAGRGLQLLFYSVGIGQISSEVPQNLSASRPQDRQFILSSKKLLLSDSGFYLCAWNPGQGNTGELFFGEGSRLTVL.

The chain is built from TRBV10-3 and TRBJ2-5, with 8 bases fitting TRBD1. The length of the CDR3 is 15 residues. The V segment lost 0 bases and the J segment 4 bases; nucleotides outside the gene matches: 4. Germline V CDR1 and CDR2: ENHRY, SYGVKD. The chain's CDR3 is CAISESTGTGETQYF. As DNA, the CDR3 is TGTGCCATCAGTGAGTCAACAGGGACAGGAGAGACCCAGTACTTC.

The CDR3 region is CASLLRVSNTEAFF. The CDR3 nucleotides are TGTGCCAGCCTCCTCCGCGTGTCGAACACTGAAGCTTTCTTT. The rearrangement links TRBV28 to TRBJ1-1, with D hard to call. Between the trimmed V and J ends, which lost 8 bases and 1 base, there was a span of 14 bases. This CDR3 spans 14 amino acids. From germline, CDR1 is MDHEN and CDR2 SYDVKM.

This chain links TRBV29-1 with TRBJ2-6; unclear D gene. Germline lookup yields CDR1 SQVTM and CDR2 ANQGSEA. Trimming took 4 bases from V and 1 from J, leaving 5 bases between them. The CDR3 sequence is 13 residues long. The CDR3 bases are TGCAGCGTTGCCATTTCTGGGGCCAACGTCCTGACTTTC. This gives the protein CSVAISGANVLTF.

There are a few counts of this clone. In DNA form, the CDR3 reads TGTGCCAGCAGCTGGGACAGTTGGGACTATGGCTACACCTTC. Its protein is CASSWDSWDYGYTF. The rearrangement links TRBV11-2 to TRBJ1-2; 7 positions match TRBD1. The trim removed 4 bases at V and 3 bases at J, leaving 5 bases unmatched. CDR1 is SGHAT and CDR2 is FQNNGV in the germline V gene. The CDR3 extends over 14 amino acids.

The chain uses TRBV7-2 and TRBJ2-7; D remains ambiguous. The CDR3 loop spans 14 amino acids. The V gene lost 0 bases and the J gene lost 6 bases, with 12 bases spanning the gap. Germline assignment: CDR1 SGHTA and CDR2 FQGNSA. CDR3 protein: CASSLAAYYVEQYF. DNA for the CDR3: TGTGCCAGCAGCTTAGCAGCCTATTACGTCGAGCAGTACTTC.

CDR3 coding DNA: TGTGCCAGCAGCCAACAGGGATCCATCTACGAGCAGTACTTC. This encodes CASSQQGSIYEQYF. The J gene is TRBJ2-7, the V gene TRBV13, with D possibly being TRBD1 (6 bases). This CDR3 comprises 14 residues. V lost 5 bases, J lost 3 bases, and 14 bases lay in between. CDR1 is PRHDT and CDR2 is FYEKMQ in the germline V gene (reference sequence).

V is TRBV28 and J is TRBJ2-7; weak D call: TRBD2 (6 bases). The V gene lost 3 bases and the J gene lost 6 bases, with 15 bases spanning the gap. Germline lookup yields CDR1 MDHEN and CDR2 SYDVKM. The CDR3 has 14 residues. CDR3 bases: TGTGCCAGCAGTTTCAGGAGGGCAGGCACCGAGCAGTACTTC. This encodes CASSFRRAGTEQYF.

V usage is TRBV10-3 and J usage is TRBJ1-2, with no clear D. CDR1 ENHRY and CDR2 SYGVKD come from the germline V gene. Trimming shortened V by 3 bases and J by 3 bases, and 8 bases separated the two germline ends. This CDR3 region has 13 residues. CDR3 amino acids: CAISEGTDYGYTF. The CDR3, as DNA: TGTGCCATCAGTGAAGGAACAGACTATGGCTACACCTTC.

The chain couples TRBV5-8 to TRBJ1-1; 10 positions match TRBD1. The CDR3 totals 15 residues. From germline, CDR1 is SGHTS and CDR2 YDEGEE. V dropped 2 bases and J dropped 11; count of bases not matched to a gene: 12. CDR3 nucleotides: TGTGCCAGCAGCTTCCGGGACAGGGGCCGTTCGGAGGCTTTCTTT. This sequence encodes CASSFRDRGRSEAFF.

This chain connects TRBV28 to TRBJ2-2, with D possibly matching TRBD1 (7 bases). V lost 6 bases to trimming and J lost 3 bases, with 14 bases between them. From germline, CDR1 is MDHEN and CDR2 SYDVKM. The CDR3 loop spans 15 amino acids. The CDR3 here is CASSPGGRDTGELFF. The CDR3 nucleotides read TGTGCCAGCAGCCCAGGGGGGCGGGACACCGGGGAGCTGTTTTTT.

The chain recombines TRBV7-9 with TRBJ2-1; 7 bases agree with TRBD2. This CDR3 contains 17 residues. V lost 4 bases to trimming and J lost 1 base; unmatched junction nucleotides: 10. CDR1 and CDR2 (germline): SEHNR, FQNEAQ (reference sequence). The CDR3 spells CASSSQPPGRSYNEQFF. The CDR3 DNA follows: TGTGCCAGCAGCTCCCAGCCCCCCGGGAGGTCCTACAATGAGCAGTTCTTC.

The table lists this clone with a count of one. The chain joins TRBV5-5 to TRBJ2-3; D gene unclear. Germline CDR1 and CDR2: SGHKS and YYEKEE (reference sequence). This CDR3 region has 16 residues. Trimming left V 4 bases short and J 3 bases short, with 18 bases between. This CDR3 reads CASSPGASLRTDTQYF. The CDR3 DNA reads TGTGCCAGCAGCCCCGGTGCCTCCTTGAGAACAGATACGCAGTATTTT.

This chain connects TRBV6-1 to TRBJ1-5, with a weak D call TRBD1 (6 bases). This CDR3 spans 15 amino acids. V lost 3 bases to trimming and J lost 3 bases, with 12 bases between them. Germline-derived CDR1 and CDR2 are MNHNS and SASEGT. The CDR3 DNA is TGTGCCAGCAGTGACGGACAGCGAAACAATCAGCCCCAGCATTTT. This gives the protein CASSDGQRNNQPQHF.

This chain links TRBV24-1 with TRBJ2-5, with 8 bases aligning to TRBD2. Trimming at V came to 9 bases and at J to 5 bases, leaving 7 bases not matched to a gene. CDR1 and CDR2 (germline): KGHDR, SFDVKD. CDR3 length: 13 residues. CDR3 region: CATYSGGAETQYF. The DNA for the CDR3 is TGTGCCACCTACTCGGGGGGGGCTGAGACCCAGTACTTC.

The gene calls are TRBV2 and TRBJ1-1, with D tentatively TRBD1 (6 bases). The CDR3 sequence is 15 residues long. Looked up from germline, CDR1 is SNHLY and CDR2 is FYNNEI. V was shortened by 7 bases and J by 4 bases, with 19 bases between the two germline ends. This CDR3 reads CASTRGGARGTEAFF. The CDR3 coding sequence is TGTGCCAGCACCAGAGGGGGGGCGCGGGGCACTGAAGCTTTCTTT.

This chain links TRBV24-1 with TRBJ2-1; TRBD2 might be the D (6 bases). The V and J ends lost 3 bases and 3 bases respectively, with 8 bases between them. The CDR3 covers 14 residues. Germline values: CDR1 KGHDR, CDR2 SFDVKD. The CDR3 is CATSDGTGYNEQFF. The CDR3 DNA is TGTGCCACCAGTGATGGGACTGGCTACAATGAGCAGTTCTTC.

The genes are TRBV5-1 and TRBJ2-2; D not resolved. The V gene's germline CDR1 is SGHRS and CDR2 YFSETQ. Deletions cut 0 bases from V and 3 bases from J, with 6 bases between. CDR3 length: 14 residues. The CDR3 region has the DNA TGCGCCAGCAGCTTGGCTTCTTACACCGGGGAGCTGTTTTTT. As protein: CASSLASYTGELFF.